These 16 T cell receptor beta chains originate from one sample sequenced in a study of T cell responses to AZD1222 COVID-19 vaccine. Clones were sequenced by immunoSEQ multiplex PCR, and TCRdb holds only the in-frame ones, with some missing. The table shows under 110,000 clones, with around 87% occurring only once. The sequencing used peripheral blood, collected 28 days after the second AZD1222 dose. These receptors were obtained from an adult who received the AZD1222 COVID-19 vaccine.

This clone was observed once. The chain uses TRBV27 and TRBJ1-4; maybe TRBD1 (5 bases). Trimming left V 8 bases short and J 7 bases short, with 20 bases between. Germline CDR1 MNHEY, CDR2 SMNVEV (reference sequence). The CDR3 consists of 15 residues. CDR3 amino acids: CASAGDGWLAEKLFF. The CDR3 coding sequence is TGTGCCAGCGCCGGGGACGGGTGGTTAGCTGAAAAACTGTTTTTT.

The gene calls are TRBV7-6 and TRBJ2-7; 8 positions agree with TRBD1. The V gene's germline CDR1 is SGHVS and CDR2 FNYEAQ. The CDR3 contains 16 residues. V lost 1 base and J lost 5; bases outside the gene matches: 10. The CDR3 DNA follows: TGTGCCAGCAGCTTAGTTGTGGCAGGGGGCAGGAACGAGCAGTACTTC. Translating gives CASSLVVAGGRNEQYF.

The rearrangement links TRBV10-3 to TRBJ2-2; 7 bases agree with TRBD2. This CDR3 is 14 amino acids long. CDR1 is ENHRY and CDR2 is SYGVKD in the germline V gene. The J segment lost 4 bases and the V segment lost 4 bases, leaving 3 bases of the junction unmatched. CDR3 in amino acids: CAISVGRGTGELFF. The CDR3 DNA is TGTGCCATCAGTGTGGGGAGGGGCACCGGGGAGCTGTTTTTT.

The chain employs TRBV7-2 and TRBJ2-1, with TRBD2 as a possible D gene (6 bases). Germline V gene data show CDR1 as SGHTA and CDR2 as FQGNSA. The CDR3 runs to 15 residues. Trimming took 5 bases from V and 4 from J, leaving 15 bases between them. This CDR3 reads CASSPYGDSYNEQFF. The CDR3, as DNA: TGTGCCAGCAGCCCTTACGGGGACTCTTACAATGAGCAGTTCTTC.

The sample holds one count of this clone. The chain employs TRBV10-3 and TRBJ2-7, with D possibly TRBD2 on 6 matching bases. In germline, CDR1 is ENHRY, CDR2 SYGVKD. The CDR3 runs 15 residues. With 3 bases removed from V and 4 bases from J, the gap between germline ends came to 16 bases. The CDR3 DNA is TGTGCCATCAGTGATAGGGGACTCAACCCGTACGAGCAGTACTTC. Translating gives CAISDRGLNPYEQYF.

The CDR3 here is CASTGTGGTYGYTF. DNA for the CDR3: TGTGCCAGCACCGGGACAGGGGGCACCTATGGCTACACCTTC. The V call is TRBV2, the J call TRBJ1-2; TRBD1 matches at 12 bases. This CDR3 has 14 residues. J lost 4 bases, V lost 7 bases, and 4 bases had no gene match. CDR1 SNHLY and CDR2 FYNNEI come from the germline V gene.

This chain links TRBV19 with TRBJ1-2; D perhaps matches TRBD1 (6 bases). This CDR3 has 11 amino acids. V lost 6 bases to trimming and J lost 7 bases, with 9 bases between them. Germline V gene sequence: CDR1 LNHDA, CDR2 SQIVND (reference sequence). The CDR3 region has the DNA TGTGCCAGTAGAACAGGGTTTGGCTACACCTTC. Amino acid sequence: CASRTGFGYTF.

The CDR3 loop reads CASSYPGRAEAFF. The CDR3 nucleotides are TGTGCCAGCAGTTACCCCGGCAGGGCTGAAGCTTTCTTT. The chain carries TRBV6-2 or TRBV6-3 and TRBJ1-1; tentative D call: TRBD1 (5 bases). The germline V gene encodes CDR1 MNHEY and CDR2 SVGEGT. V lost 2 bases, J lost 6 bases, and 10 bases lay in between. The CDR3 consists of 13 residues.

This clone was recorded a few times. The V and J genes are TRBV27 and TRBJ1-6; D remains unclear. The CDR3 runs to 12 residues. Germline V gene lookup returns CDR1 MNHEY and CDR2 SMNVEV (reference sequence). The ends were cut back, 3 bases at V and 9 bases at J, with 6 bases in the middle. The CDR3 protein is CASSFLSSPLHF. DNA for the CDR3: TGTGCCAGCAGTTTCCTTAGTTCACCCCTCCACTTT.

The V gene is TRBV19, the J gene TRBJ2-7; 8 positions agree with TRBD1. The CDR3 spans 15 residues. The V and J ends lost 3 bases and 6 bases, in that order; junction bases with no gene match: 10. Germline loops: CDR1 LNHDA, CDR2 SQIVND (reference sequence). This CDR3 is CASSIQGTGGREQYF. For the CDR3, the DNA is TGTGCCAGTAGTATTCAGGGGACAGGAGGGCGCGAGCAGTACTTC.

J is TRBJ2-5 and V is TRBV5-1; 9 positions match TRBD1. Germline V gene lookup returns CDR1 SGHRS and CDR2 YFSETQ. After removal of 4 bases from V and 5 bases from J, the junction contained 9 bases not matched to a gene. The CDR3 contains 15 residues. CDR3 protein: CASSGWTGVGETQYF. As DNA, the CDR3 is TGCGCCAGCAGCGGATGGACAGGGGTTGGGGAGACCCAGTACTTC.

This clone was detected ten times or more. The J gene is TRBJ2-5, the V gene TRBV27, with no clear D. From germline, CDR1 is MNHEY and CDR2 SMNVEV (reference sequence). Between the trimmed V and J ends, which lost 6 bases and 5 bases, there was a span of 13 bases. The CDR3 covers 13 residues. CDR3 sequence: CASSPMDGETQYF. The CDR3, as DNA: TGTGCCAGCAGCCCCATGGATGGGGAGACCCAGTACTTC.

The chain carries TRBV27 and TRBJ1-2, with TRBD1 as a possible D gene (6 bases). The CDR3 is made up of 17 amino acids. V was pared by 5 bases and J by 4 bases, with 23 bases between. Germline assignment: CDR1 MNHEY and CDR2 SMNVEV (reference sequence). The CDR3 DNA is TGTGCCAGCAGTCCAACGACAGGACCCTTACCCCGCTATGGCTACACCTTC. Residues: CASSPTTGPLPRYGYTF.

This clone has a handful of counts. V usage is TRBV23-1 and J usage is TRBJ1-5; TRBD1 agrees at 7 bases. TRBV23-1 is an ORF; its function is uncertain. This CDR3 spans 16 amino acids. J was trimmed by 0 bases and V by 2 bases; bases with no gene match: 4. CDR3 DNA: TGCGCCAGCAGTCAACAGACAGGGACTAGCAATCAGCCCCAGCATTTT. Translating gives CASSQQTGTSNQPQHF.

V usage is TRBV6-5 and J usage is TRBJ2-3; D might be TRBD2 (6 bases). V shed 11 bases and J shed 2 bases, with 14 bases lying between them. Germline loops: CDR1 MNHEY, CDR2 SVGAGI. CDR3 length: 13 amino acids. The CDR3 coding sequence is TGTGCCGCGGGGAATATCGACACAGATACGCAGTATTTT. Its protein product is CAAGNIDTDTQYF.

The CDR3 region is CASSVAGRPTEPQHF. For the CDR3, the DNA is TGTGCCAGCAGCGTAGCTGGCCGGCCGACCGAGCCCCAGCATTTT. The J gene is TRBJ1-5, the V gene TRBV9; D is undetermined. V was trimmed by 0 bases and J by 8 bases, leaving 15 bases between them. This CDR3 is 15 amino acids long. CDR1 and CDR2 (germline): SGDLS, YYNGEE.